This T cell receptor (beta chain) originates from a study of T cells in Graves' hyperthyroidism and ophthalmopathy. Study outcomes and limitations: Also found in blood were most expanded thyroid clonotypes above 0.001.

Regions amplified from RNA transcripts were the TCR beta CDR3 regions. First-round RT-PCR of the TCR CDR3 relied on the HTBI primer set. One entry per CDR3 protein results from TCRdb running MiXCR on the multiplex PCR reads. The table shows some 560,000 distinct CDR3 sequences, with about a sixth occurring only once. This clonotype came up many times. Antigen: not known. Per germline, CDR1 MNHEY and CDR2 SVGEGT. The CDR3 totals 13 residues. The V gene lost 0 bases and the J gene lost 7 bases, with 7 bases spanning the gap. The J gene is TRBJ2-1, the V gene TRBV6-2 or TRBV6-3; no clear D. The sample was blood. The source of this sequence is a woman younger than 45 with Graves' hyperthyroidism. The CDR3 sequence is CASSYSSTNEQFF. DNA for the CDR3: TGTGCCAGCAGTTACTCGTCTACGAATGAGCAGTTCTTC.